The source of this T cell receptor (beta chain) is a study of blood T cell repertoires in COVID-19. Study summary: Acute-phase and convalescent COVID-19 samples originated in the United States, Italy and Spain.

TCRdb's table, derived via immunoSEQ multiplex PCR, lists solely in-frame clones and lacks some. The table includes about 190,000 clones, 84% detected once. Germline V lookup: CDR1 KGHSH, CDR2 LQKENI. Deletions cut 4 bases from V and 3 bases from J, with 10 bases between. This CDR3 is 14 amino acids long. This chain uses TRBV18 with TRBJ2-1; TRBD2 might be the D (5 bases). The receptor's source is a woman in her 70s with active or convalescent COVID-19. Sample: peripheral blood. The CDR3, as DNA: TGTGCCAGCTCACAATCCGACTACTACAATGAGCAGTTCTTC. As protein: CASSQSDYYNEQFF.